This TCR beta chain is drawn from a study of cytomegalovirus exposure and HLA in healthy donors. Amplification used 60 Vbeta primers and 13 Jbeta primers. Sequenced by immunoSEQ multiplex PCR; TCRdb stores in-frame clones only, minus some. The data show a few hundred thousand clones, 80% to 95% seen once. The CDR3 extends over 16 amino acids. The ends were cut back, 4 bases at V and 3 bases at J, with 19 bases in the middle. Germline lookup yields CDR1 SGHRS and CDR2 YFSETQ. Comments on this clone: Its antigen is currently unknown.

Study outcomes and limitations: The authors confirmed in vitro that three CMV-associated chains were specific for CMV antigens.

Sequencing used PBMCs. This chain uses TRBV5-1 with TRBJ2-5, with TRBD1 as a possible D gene (6 bases). This clonotype was sampled from a girl aged 2 to 10 in good health and CMV-seronegative. CDR3 loop: CASSPDLNREKETQYF. Here the CDR3 DNA reads TGCGCCAGCAGCCCCGACCTGAACAGGGAAAAAGAGACCCAGTACTTC.